The T cell receptor beta chain described here comes from a study of T cells in Graves' hyperthyroidism and ophthalmopathy. TCR beta CDR3 regions were amplified from RNA transcripts. The HTBI primer set served for first-round RT-PCR of the TCR CDR3. TCRdb re-analysed the multiplex PCR reads in MiXCR, keeping a single row per CDR3 protein. There are around 97,000 distinct CDR3 sequences in the sample; roughly 50% occur only once, and 26% lies in the top ten. About this clonotype: Its matching antigen is unknown.

CDR3 size: 10 residues. Germline V gives CDR1 DFQATT, CDR2 SNEGSKA (reference sequence). V lost 4 bases and J 12 bases, leaving 13 bases between the germline ends. Patients between 18 and 65 years old had hyperthyroidism, newly diagnosed and lasting under 2 months. The study's findings and limits: By a 13 V-J model, ophthalmopathy was set apart from stable hyperthyroidism. Blood also contained most expanded thyroid clonotypes above 0.001.

The source material was blood. This clonotype originated in a man between 40 and 49 years old with Graves' hyperthyroidism. This chain uses TRBV20-1 with TRBJ2-7; tentatively, D is TRBD1 or TRBD2 (5 bases each). The CDR3 loop is CSATPTRGYF. The CDR3, as DNA: TGCAGTGCTACACCGACGAGGGGGTACTTC.